A single T cell receptor (beta chain) is shown here with its context. This sample was taken from a study of blood T cell repertoires in COVID-19. Study-wide context: There were acute and convalescent COVID-19 samples, and they came from the United States, Italy and Spain. PBMCs, B-cell-depleted T cells, or T cells provided the cDNA or gDNA that made up the material.

The CDR3 loop spans 13 amino acids. The V and J ends lost 4 bases and 5 bases respectively, with 12 bases between them. Germline V CDR1 and CDR2: SGHRS, YFSETQ. Original processing methods: Amplified reference gene primers provided the basis for estimating nucleated cell counts. The protocol was immunoSEQ multiplex PCR, while the TCRdb copy is restricted to in-frame clones and leaves out a portion. Clone size and V and J calls were adopted from that table, with D and trimming inferred from the DNA. The table lists some 260,000 clones, 88% of them singletons, with approximately 0.7% in the top ten. V gene TRBV5-1 combines with J gene TRBJ1-1, with D unclear. This receptor was taken from a human donor in a cohort sampled during active COVID-19. Sequencing input: peripheral blood. CDR3: CASSPRTGTEAFF. The CDR3 DNA reads as TGCGCCAGCAGCCCTAGGACGGGAACTGAAGCTTTCTTT.